The 27 T cell receptor beta chains in this list originate from one sample, sequenced in a study of T-cell memory formation after mild COVID-19. TCRdb passed the 5' RACE reads through MiXCR, listing each CDR3 protein once. The sample consists of 500,000 to 600,000 distinct CDR3 sequences, approximately 19% of them appearing once. Sequenced: PBMCs or a T cell subset sorted from them (not recorded which). The source of these receptors is an adult woman who had mild COVID-19 (a few samples of this study predate the infection). Cell type and time point are not known.

The rearrangement links TRBV20-1 to TRBJ1-6, with 8 bases that match TRBD1. Germline assignment: CDR1 DFQATT and CDR2 SNEGSKA (reference sequence). There are 16 residues in the CDR3. Trimming removed 2 bases from V and 9 bases from J; junction bases left unmatched: 12. The CDR3 reads CSARMGQEGLFSPLHF. As DNA, the CDR3 is TGCAGTGCTAGAATGGGACAGGAAGGACTTTTTTCACCCCTCCACTTT.

This chain uses TRBV6-2 or TRBV6-3 with TRBJ2-7; 11 bases line up with TRBD2. This CDR3 comprises 16 residues. Germline loops: CDR1 MNHEY, CDR2 SVGEGT. J lost 1 base, V lost 2 bases, and 4 bases had no gene match. Here the CDR3 reads CASSYKLAGGSYEQYF. CDR3 DNA sequence: TGTGCCAGCAGTTACAAGCTAGCGGGAGGATCCTACGAGCAGTACTTC.

V gene TRBV18 combines with J gene TRBJ2-2; D unclear. The CDR3 has 17 residues. From germline, CDR1 is KGHSH and CDR2 LQKENI. V was cut by 2 bases and J by 0 bases, with 13 bases left in between. The CDR3 coding sequence is TGTGCCAGCTCACCAGCAGTCACATACGCGAACACCGGGGAGCTGTTTTTT. Encoded protein: CASSPAVTYANTGELFF.

This clonotype was observed a few times. The V call is TRBV2, the J call TRBJ1-5; maybe TRBD1 (5 bases). The CDR3 runs 15 residues. V shed 6 bases and J shed 2 bases, with 14 bases lying between them. CDR1 and CDR2 from the germline V gene are SNHLY and FYNNEI. The CDR3 loop reads CASSREISGNQPQHF. DNA for the CDR3: TGTGCCAGCAGCAGGGAAATTTCGGGCAATCAGCCCCAGCATTTT.

The rearrangement uses TRBV6-1 and TRBJ1-5; 10 nucleotides line up with TRBD1. Germline-derived CDR1 and CDR2 are MNHNS and SASEGT. Trimming at V came to 4 bases and at J to 6 bases, leaving 6 bases not matched to a gene. This CDR3 is 15 amino acids long. CDR3 amino acids: CASSATGTGVQPQHF. CDR3 bases: TGTGCCAGCAGTGCGACCGGGACAGGGGTTCAGCCCCAGCATTTT.

V gene TRBV7-9 combines with J gene TRBJ2-3; D is possibly TRBD1 (6 bases). Looked up from germline, CDR1 is SEHNR and CDR2 is FQNEAQ (reference sequence). There are 17 residues in the CDR3. V lost 5 bases and J 0 bases, leaving 18 bases between the germline ends. The CDR3 loop is CASSGTDRITSTDTQYF. The CDR3 DNA reads TGTGCCAGCAGCGGTACCGACAGGATTACTAGCACAGATACGCAGTATTTT.

The sample holds a few counts of this clonotype. V and J are TRBV7-3 and TRBJ2-5; the D is unclear. This CDR3 comprises 14 residues. Germline CDR1 reads SGHTA; CDR2 reads FQGTGA. With 2 bases removed from V and 5 bases from J, the gap between germline ends came to 12 bases. The CDR3 DNA sequence: TGTGCCAGCAGCTTAGATACCTGCAGGGAGACCCAGTACTTC. Protein sequence: CASSLDTCRETQYF.

This clonotype appeared a few times. The chain joins TRBV3-1 to TRBJ2-2; 8 bases align to TRBD1. The CDR3 runs 16 residues. After removal of 4 bases from V and 4 bases from J, the junction contained 8 bases not matched to a gene. Germline-derived CDR1 and CDR2 are LGHDT and YNNKEL (reference sequence). The CDR3 protein is CASSLETGDRTGELFF. CDR3 nucleotide sequence: TGTGCCAGCAGCCTAGAGACAGGGGACCGCACCGGGGAGCTGTTTTTT. Drawing the rest from reference TRBV3-1 and TRBJ2-2, the complete variable domain is DTAVSQTPKYLVTQMGNDKSIKCEQNLGHDTMYWYKQDSKKFLKIMFSYNNKELIINETVPNRFSPKSPDKAHLNLHINSLELGDSAVYFCASSLETGDRTGELFFGEGSRLTVL.

This clonotype has a handful of counts. The V gene is TRBV20-1, the J gene TRBJ1-6; no definite D call. This CDR3 comprises 13 residues. With 3 bases removed from V and 7 bases from J, the gap between germline ends came to 10 bases. In germline, CDR1 is DFQATT, CDR2 SNEGSKA (reference sequence). The chain's CDR3 is CSASAAVNSPLHF. CDR3 nucleotide sequence: TGCAGTGCTAGCGCAGCTGTAAATTCACCCCTCCACTTT.

This clonotype was detected only a few times. The chain joins TRBV29-1 to TRBJ2-1; 7 positions agree with TRBD2. The CDR3 consists of 15 residues. With 2 bases clipped from V and 3 bases from J, the junction kept 7 bases outside the gene matches. The germline V gene has CDR1 SQVTM and CDR2 ANQGSEA. DNA for the CDR3: TGCAGCGTTGAACACCCAGCGGGACTCTACAATGAGCAGTTCTTC. Protein product: CSVEHPAGLYNEQFF.

This clonotype was observed a handful of times. This chain connects TRBV12-3 or TRBV12-4 to TRBJ2-2; no definite D call. V was cut by 3 bases and J by 6 bases, with 23 bases left in between. This CDR3 comprises 18 residues. This CDR3 reads CASSFPSWARTTAGELFF. The CDR3 nucleotides read TGTGCCAGCAGTTTCCCCTCATGGGCACGTACCACAGCCGGGGAGCTGTTTTTT.

This clonotype has more than one count but fewer than ten. The J gene is TRBJ2-7, the V gene TRBV7-7, with a possible D match to TRBD2 (5 bases). The CDR3 contains 14 residues. Germline loops: CDR1 SSHAT, CDR2 FNYEAQ (reference sequence). V was pared by 5 bases and J by 0 bases, with 11 bases between. The CDR3 reads CASSPSRGSYEQYF. Here the CDR3 DNA reads TGTGCCAGCAGCCCATCCCGGGGCTCCTACGAGCAGTACTTC.

The chain is built from TRBV12-3 or TRBV12-4 and TRBJ1-2, with 7 bases identical to TRBD1. CDR3 length: 16 amino acids. V trimming: 5 bases; J trimming: 5 bases; junction bases outside the gene matches: 14. As DNA, the CDR3 is TGTGCCAGCAGTCCGATAAGCGTTGGGACAGAGTATGGCTACACCTTC. Translated: CASSPISVGTEYGYTF.

The CDR3 DNA sequence: TGTGCCAGCAGTTCTGGACGGTACCAAGAGACCCAGTACTTC. Amino acid sequence: CASSSGRYQETQYF. The rearrangement joins TRBV12-3 or TRBV12-4 to TRBJ2-5; D is ambiguous. The length of the CDR3 is 14 residues. Trimming took off 4 bases at V and 0 bases at J, with 9 bases between the two ends.

The rearrangement links TRBV7-3 to TRBJ2-3; 8 bases match TRBD2. This CDR3 has 18 amino acids. V was clipped by 0 bases and J by 4 bases; unmatched bases: 12. Germline CDR1 reads SGHTA; CDR2 reads FQGTGA. CDR3 sequence reads: CASSLTPASGSSADTQYF. As DNA, the CDR3 is TGTGCCAGCAGCTTAACCCCAGCCAGCGGGAGTTCTGCAGATACGCAGTATTTT.

This clonotype was picked up a small number of times. The chain uses TRBV19 and TRBJ2-3, with 10 bases matching TRBD2. The junction had 5 bases not matched to a gene; V was cut back by 7 bases and J by 1 base. Germline V gene data show CDR1 as LNHDA and CDR2 as SQIVND (reference sequence). The length of the CDR3 is 15 residues. This CDR3 reads CASTSGGPRTDTQYF. CDR3 in DNA: TGTGCCAGTACTAGCGGGGGTCCACGCACAGATACGCAGTATTTT.

This clonotype was observed a handful of times. The gene calls are TRBV24-1 and TRBJ2-1; D gene unclear. The germline V gene has CDR1 KGHDR and CDR2 SFDVKD. The germline V and J ends were trimmed by 4 bases and 5 bases, with 17 bases remaining between them. The length of the CDR3 is 16 residues. The CDR3 DNA follows: TGTGCCACCAGTGACCCGCGGATAGACACTAACAATGAGCAGTTCTTC. This gives the protein CATSDPRIDTNNEQFF.

This clonotype was seen more than once but under ten times. V is TRBV7-8 and J is TRBJ2-7, with a tentative D call TRBD1 (6 bases). Germline CDR1 reads SGHVS; CDR2 reads FQNEAQ. V was shortened by 5 bases and J by 3 bases, with 23 bases between the two germline ends. The CDR3 extends over 17 amino acids. CDR3 protein: CASSRSRDTLNRYEQYF. CDR3 bases: TGTGCCAGCAGCCGCTCGAGGGACACCTTGAACCGCTACGAGCAGTACTTC.

The chain employs TRBV5-4 and TRBJ2-7; TRBD1 agrees at 8 bases. Germline loops: CDR1 SGHNT, CDR2 YYREEE (reference sequence). The CDR3 has 14 amino acids. V lost 4 bases to trimming and J lost 6 bases; unmatched junction nucleotides: 9. CDR3 bases: TGTGCCAGCAGCCCGAGACAGGGGATGGGCGAGCAGTACTTC. This sequence encodes CASSPRQGMGEQYF.

The chain has TRBV12-3 or TRBV12-4 and TRBJ2-7, with TRBD2 matching over 10 bases. The CDR3 has 17 residues. V shed 4 bases and J 1 base; nucleotides not matched to a gene: 10. This chain's CDR3 is CASSSWSSGSRSYEQYF. In nucleotides, the CDR3 is TGTGCCAGCAGTTCATGGTCTAGCGGGAGTAGGTCCTACGAGCAGTACTTC.

CDR3 sequence reads: CASSPGPANTGELFF. CDR3 in DNA: TGTGCCAGCAGCCCCGGGCCTGCGAACACCGGGGAGCTGTTTTTT. This chain connects TRBV12-3 or TRBV12-4 to TRBJ2-2; D gene uncertain. The CDR3 consists of 15 residues. V dropped 6 bases and J dropped 0 bases, with 11 bases sitting between them.

V and J are TRBV5-1 and TRBJ2-7, with a possible D match to TRBD1 (7 bases). The V gene lost 1 base and the J gene lost 6 bases, with 14 bases spanning the gap. The CDR3 is 14 amino acids. The germline V gene has CDR1 SGHRS and CDR2 YFSETQ. The CDR3 loop reads CASSLRTQGGEQYF. In DNA, the CDR3 is TGCGCCAGCAGCTTGAGGACCCAGGGGGGCGAGCAGTACTTC.

This chain uses TRBV6-5 with TRBJ1-6, with D tentatively TRBD1 (6 bases). CDR3 length: 18 amino acids. CDR1 is MNHEY, CDR2 SVGAGI, per germline. The V end lost 8 bases, the J end lost 0 bases, and 20 bases lay between the germline ends. CDR3 residues: CASSRDNALRSYNSPLHF. Here the CDR3 DNA reads TGTGCCAGCTCACGGGACAATGCCCTTCGCTCCTATAATTCACCCCTCCACTTT.

This clonotype was picked up a small number of times. Here the CDR3 reads CASSLLLAGTDTQYF. The CDR3 bases are TGTGCCAGCAGCTTACTTCTAGCGGGCACAGATACGCAGTATTTT. The chain recombines TRBV7-6 with TRBJ2-3; the match to TRBD2 covers 7 bases. Germline V gene lookup returns CDR1 SGHVS and CDR2 FNYEAQ. The CDR3 is made up of 15 amino acids. V lost 2 bases and J lost 1; bases outside the gene matches: 3.

The rearrangement joins TRBV15 to TRBJ2-7; 8 nucleotides match TRBD2. The CDR3 consists of 15 residues. The germline V gene has CDR1 LNHNV and CDR2 YYDKDF (reference sequence). The V gene end was trimmed by 0 bases and the J gene end by 0 bases; junction bases not matched to a gene: 1. The CDR3 spells CATSRDSGSSYEQYF. As DNA, the CDR3 is TGTGCCACCAGCAGAGACAGCGGGAGCTCCTACGAGCAGTACTTC.

V gene TRBV2 combines with J gene TRBJ1-5, with 11 bases aligning to TRBD1. J lost 6 bases, V lost 4 bases, and 8 bases had no gene match. This CDR3 has 16 amino acids. CDR1 and CDR2 (germline): SNHLY, FYNNEI. This CDR3 reads CASSGAGTGGGQPQHF. In DNA form, the CDR3 reads TGTGCCAGCAGTGGGGCCGGGACAGGGGGAGGTCAGCCCCAGCATTTT.

The chain is built from TRBV9 and TRBJ2-5; the match to TRBD2 covers 10 bases. Germline CDR1 SGDLS, CDR2 YYNGEE. The CDR3 has 18 amino acids. V shed 0 bases, J shed 0 bases, and the junction held 8 bases outside the gene matches. CDR3 loop: CASSVGASGGSYQETQYF. CDR3 DNA: TGTGCCAGCAGCGTAGGGGCTAGCGGGGGCTCGTACCAAGAGACCCAGTACTTC.